This T cell receptor beta chain comes out of a study of T-cell reconstitution after alpha-beta-depleted transplantation in children (dated by TCRdb to the mid-2010s). Some background on the complete study: Using TCR repertoire profiling, the study quantitatively followed how T-cell immune reconstitution unfolded in children after TCRalphabeta/CD19-depleted allogeneic hematopoietic cell transplantation.

The library was obtained by PCR. Reads for this sample came from an Illumina HiSeq 2500. TCR libraries were prepared with molecular barcoding, using unique molecular identifiers to normalize TCRbeta repertoire quantification. The public reads were run again by TCRdb, first through fastp at Q25 and then through MiXCR, and only productive beta chains were kept. Every distinct CDR3 protein forms one entry, paired with its most common genes and DNA. In all, the sample holds about 270,000 distinct CDR3 sequences, and approximately 9.6% of those were seen once. Of the sample, about 9.4% falls within the top ten clones. For this clonotype: Its antigen remains undetermined. There are no base qualities to consult, and no much larger clone falls within one base.

Trimmed from V: 1 base; trimmed from J: 6 bases; junction bases lacking a gene match: 9. CDR1 and CDR2, looked up from the germline V gene, are LGHNA and YNFKEQ. From the cysteine up to the phenylalanine, the CDR3 has a length of 17 residues. Only the CDR3 portion is preserved as DNA: 51 bases, with reading frame beginning at the first base. This receptor was taken from a human donor who donated a stem cell graft to a child with SCID. The rearrangement combines TRBV4-2 with TRBJ2-3, with 11 central nucleotides matching TRBD2. This sample comprised PBMCs from the stem cell graft donor, obtained from the stem cell graft. The DNA reads TGTGCCAGCAGCCAAGGATCCACTAGCGGGGGCCCCGATACGCAGTATTTT. This gives the protein CASSQGSTSGGPDTQYF.